The clone carrying this T cell receptor (beta chain) was counted only a few times. The sample comes from a study of CD8+ T cells in alopecia areata. Sequencing relied on a cDNA template that was reverse transcribed from extracted RNA. The repertoire was sequenced with immunoSEQ multiplex PCR; TCRdb's copy has only in-frame clones and lacks some. The table has 200,000 or so clones, roughly three fifths seen once. Germline assignment: CDR1 SQVTM and CDR2 ANQGSEA. V dropped 0 bases and J dropped 2; count of bases not matched to a gene: 4. The CDR3 contains 16 residues. The specimen sequenced was CD8+ T cells sorted from blood. The receptor was derived from a human donor in good health. The gene calls are TRBV29-1 and TRBJ2-3, with TRBD2 matching 11 bases. Here the CDR3 DNA reads TGCAGCGTTGAAGAGGCTAGCGGGGGGACCACAGATACGCAGTATTTT. This translates into CSVEEASGGTTDTQYF.